The rows below give T cell receptor beta chains drawn from one sample of a study of OX40 agonist ivuxolimab in advanced cancers. The method was immunoSEQ multiplex PCR; TCRdb's version includes in-frame clones alone and lacks a portion of them. Of 55,000 to 70,000 clones listed, around 85% are singletons. The sequencing here drew on CD4+ or CD8+ T cells sorted from blood, taken in a trial of the OX40 agonist ivuxolimab. The receptors here all came from an adult with an advanced solid tumor such as melanoma, head and neck, liver or kidney cancer. Both conserved end residues are part of each CDR3. The order of the fields is clone size, D gene, J gene, V gene, CDR3 DNA, CDR3 protein. D genes are given only for firm matches. For some rows the clone size is stated as once, few or many, or as a class when expanded; others skip it.

clone size: NA; D gene: NA; J gene: TRBJ2-1; V gene: TRBV30; CDR3 DNA: TGTGCCTGGGGAGGTTGGGTAGGGCAGTTCTTC; CDR3 protein: CAWGGWVGQFF
clone size: NA; D gene: NA; J gene: TRBJ2-7; V gene: TRBV2; CDR3 DNA: TGTGCCAGCAATGAGGGCCAGGCTTTTCGGCAGTACTTC; CDR3 protein: CASNEGQAFRQYF
clone size: once; D gene: NA; J gene: TRBJ2-1; V gene: TRBV6-1; CDR3 DNA: TGTGCCAGCAGTGAAATATCGCGAGTATACAATGAGCAGTTCTTC; CDR3 protein: CASSEISRVYNEQFF
clone size: NA; D gene: NA; J gene: TRBJ1-3; V gene: TRBV10-3; CDR3 DNA: TGTGCCATCAGTGAAGCTGGAAACACCATATATTTT; CDR3 protein: CAISEAGNTIYF
clone size: NA; D gene: TRBD2; J gene: TRBJ2-1; V gene: TRBV5-4; CDR3 DNA: TGTGCCAGCAGCTTGGACGGCCGGGGACTAGAGCAGTTCTTC; CDR3 protein: CASSLDGRGLEQFF
clone size: NA; D gene: NA; J gene: TRBJ2-2; V gene: TRBV21-1; CDR3 DNA: TGTGCCAGCAGCAACCCTTCGCGGGGGTCACACTTCACCGGGGAGCTGTTTTTT; CDR3 protein: CASSNPSRGSHFTGELFF
clone size: NA; D gene: TRBD2; J gene: TRBJ2-7; V gene: TRBV15; CDR3 DNA: TGTGCCACCAGCGGGGGGGACGGGACTTACGAGCAGTACTTC; CDR3 protein: CATSGGDGTYEQYF
clone size: NA; D gene: NA; J gene: TRBJ2-7; V gene: TRBV28; CDR3 DNA: TGTGCCAGCAGTTCAGGCCCAGGGTTCTACGAGCAGTACTTC; CDR3 protein: CASSSGPGFYEQYF
clone size: NA; D gene: TRBD2; J gene: TRBJ2-5; V gene: TRBV9; CDR3 DNA: TGTGCCAGCAGCGTAGAGTCTAGCGGGGGAGAGACCCAGTACTTC; CDR3 protein: CASSVESSGGETQYF
clone size: NA; D gene: NA; J gene: TRBJ1-2; V gene: TRBV10-3; CDR3 DNA: TGTGCCATCAGTGAGTCGGGCTCCCGCAATATATATTATGGCTACACCTTC; CDR3 protein: CAISESGSRNIYYGYTF
clone size: NA; D gene: NA; J gene: TRBJ2-3; V gene: TRBV11-3; CDR3 DNA: TGTGCCAGCAGCTTAGGTTACACAGATACGCAGTATTTT; CDR3 protein: CASSLGYTDTQYF
clone size: few; D gene: NA; J gene: TRBJ2-3; V gene: TRBV28; CDR3 DNA: TGTGCCAGCAGTTTACCCAGCATGCTCACAGATACGCAGTATTTT; CDR3 protein: CASSLPSMLTDTQYF
clone size: few; D gene: NA; J gene: TRBJ2-7; V gene: TRBV7-8; CDR3 DNA: TGTGCCAGCAGCCCCGGGGCCTACGAGCAGTACTTC; CDR3 protein: CASSPGAYEQYF
clone size: NA; D gene: NA; J gene: TRBJ1-4; V gene: TRBV28; CDR3 DNA: TGTGCCAGCAGGTTGGGGGAAGTAAGTGAAAAACTGTTTTTT; CDR3 protein: CASRLGEVSEKLFF
clone size: NA; D gene: NA; J gene: TRBJ2-2; V gene: TRBV6-5; CDR3 DNA: TGTGCCAGCAGACATTACACCGGGGAGCTGTTTTTT; CDR3 protein: CASRHYTGELFF
clone size: NA; D gene: NA; J gene: TRBJ1-1; V gene: TRBV7-6; CDR3 DNA: TGTGCCAGCAGCCCACTTGGGGGTGTAAACACTGAAGCTTTCTTT; CDR3 protein: CASSPLGGVNTEAFF
clone size: NA; D gene: NA; J gene: TRBJ2-7; V gene: TRBV7-9; CDR3 DNA: TGTGCCAGCAGCTTGTTACGGGGCCGCGTCTACGAGCAGTACTTC; CDR3 protein: CASSLLRGRVYEQYF
clone size: NA; D gene: NA; J gene: TRBJ2-5; V gene: TRBV19; CDR3 DNA: TGTGCCAGTAGTATACGGGAGACCCAGTACTTC; CDR3 protein: CASSIRETQYF
clone size: once; D gene: TRBD2; J gene: TRBJ2-7; V gene: TRBV13; CDR3 DNA: TGTGCCAGCAGTAGACTAGCGGGAGTCATATCAACTACTAAATACGAGCAGTACTTC; CDR3 protein: CASSRLAGVISTTKYEQYF
clone size: NA; D gene: TRBD2; J gene: TRBJ2-7; V gene: TRBV4-1; CDR3 DNA: TGCGCCAGCAGCCAAGATCTTTCCAGCGGGAGCTCCTACGAGCAGTACTTC; CDR3 protein: CASSQDLSSGSSYEQYF
clone size: few; D gene: NA; J gene: TRBJ1-5; V gene: TRBV4-1; CDR3 DNA: TGCGCCAGCAGCCGGATTAATATGGGATTTAGGGATACTCAGCCCCAGCATTTT; CDR3 protein: CASSRINMGFRDTQPQHF
clone size: NA; D gene: NA; J gene: TRBJ2-3; V gene: TRBV14; CDR3 DNA: TGTGCCAGCAGCCGGGGGGCGGGCGCTAGCACAGATACGCAGTATTTT; CDR3 protein: CASSRGAGASTDTQYF
clone size: NA; D gene: TRBD2; J gene: TRBJ2-3; V gene: TRBV9; CDR3 DNA: TGTGCCAGCAGCGCTACTAGCGGGAGGTCAGATACGCAGTATTTT; CDR3 protein: CASSATSGRSDTQYF
clone size: NA; D gene: TRBD2; J gene: TRBJ2-1; V gene: TRBV6-1; CDR3 DNA: TGTGCCAGCAGTGAAGTACAGGGGATGGTAGCGGGAGAGGATGAGCAGTTCTTC; CDR3 protein: CASSEVQGMVAGEDEQFF
clone size: NA; D gene: NA; J gene: TRBJ2-2; V gene: TRBV7-2; CDR3 DNA: TGTGCCAGCAGCTTGACCGGGGAGCTGTTTTTT; CDR3 protein: CASSLTGELFF
clone size: NA; D gene: NA; J gene: TRBJ1-6; V gene: TRBV27; CDR3 DNA: TGTGCCAGCAAAAGCTCCTATAATTCACCCCTCCACTTT; CDR3 protein: CASKSSYNSPLHF
clone size: NA; D gene: NA; J gene: TRBJ2-3; V gene: TRBV6-4; CDR3 DNA: TGTGCCAGCAGTGACTCTTTGGGGGGCGCGCAGTATTTT; CDR3 protein: CASSDSLGGAQYF
clone size: NA; D gene: NA; J gene: TRBJ2-5; V gene: TRBV27; CDR3 DNA: TGTGCCAGCAGCTCCCTCTCGGGGGCAGAGACCCAGTACTTC; CDR3 protein: CASSSLSGAETQYF
clone size: NA; D gene: NA; J gene: TRBJ1-1; V gene: TRBV7-9; CDR3 DNA: TGTGCCAGCAGCTTAAGGGCGAGCACTGAAGCTTTCTTT; CDR3 protein: CASSLRASTEAFF
clone size: NA; D gene: NA; J gene: TRBJ2-1; V gene: TRBV15; CDR3 DNA: TGTGCCACCAGCAGAAACAGGGCGGGTTACAATGAGCAGTTCTTC; CDR3 protein: CATSRNRAGYNEQFF
clone size: NA; D gene: TRBD2; J gene: TRBJ2-5; V gene: TRBV9; CDR3 DNA: TGTGCCAGCAGCTCCGGAGGACTAGCATGGGAGACCCAGTACTTC; CDR3 protein: CASSSGGLAWETQYF
clone size: NA; D gene: NA; J gene: TRBJ2-1; V gene: TRBV5-1; CDR3 DNA: TGCGCCAGCAGCTATTGGGGGGGCCAAAATGAGCAGTTCTTC; CDR3 protein: CASSYWGGQNEQFF
clone size: NA; D gene: NA; J gene: TRBJ1-3; V gene: TRBV30; CDR3 DNA: TGTGCCTGGAACCCGTGGACTCCCGCAAACACCATATATTTT; CDR3 protein: CAWNPWTPANTIYF
clone size: NA; D gene: NA; J gene: TRBJ2-7; V gene: TRBV6-5; CDR3 DNA: TGTGCCAGCAGTTACTGGCGAGCAGGGAATATCTACGAGCAGTACTTC; CDR3 protein: CASSYWRAGNIYEQYF
clone size: NA; D gene: NA; J gene: TRBJ2-1; V gene: TRBV7-3; CDR3 DNA: TGTGCCAGCAGCCCACAAACGACTGTTGCGGTACATGAGCAGTTCTTC; CDR3 protein: CASSPQTTVAVHEQFF
clone size: NA; D gene: NA; J gene: TRBJ2-7; V gene: TRBV11-3; CDR3 DNA: TGTGCCAGCAGCTTGATCGGTGTCGAGCAGTACTTC; CDR3 protein: CASSLIGVEQYF
clone size: NA; D gene: NA; J gene: TRBJ2-5; V gene: TRBV11-3; CDR3 DNA: TGTGCCAGCAGCGGAGCCCCGGCAGGGTCCACCATCGCCCAGTACTTC; CDR3 protein: CASSGAPAGSTIAQYF
clone size: NA; D gene: TRBD1; J gene: TRBJ1-1; V gene: TRBV10-3; CDR3 DNA: TGTGCCATCAGATCCGGGACAGGGAACACTGAAGCTTTCTTT; CDR3 protein: CAIRSGTGNTEAFF
clone size: NA; D gene: TRBD2; J gene: TRBJ2-1; V gene: TRBV11-2; CDR3 DNA: TGTGCCAGCAGCTTGGGTACTAGCGGGAGCTCCTACAATGAGCAGTTCTTC; CDR3 protein: CASSLGTSGSSYNEQFF
clone size: once; D gene: NA; J gene: TRBJ2-7; V gene: TRBV18; CDR3 DNA: TGTGCCAGCTCACCACTTTCAGAGTCCTACGAGCAGTACTTC; CDR3 protein: CASSPLSESYEQYF
clone size: NA; D gene: NA; J gene: TRBJ2-3; V gene: TRBV5-1; CDR3 DNA: TGCGCCAGCTCCCAAGGGACACTCTTCGGAGATACGCAGTATTTT; CDR3 protein: CASSQGTLFGDTQYF
clone size: NA; D gene: TRBD1; J gene: TRBJ2-2; V gene: TRBV30; CDR3 DNA: TGTGCCTGGAGCCCAGGGACAGAGAACACCGGGGAGCTGTTTTTT; CDR3 protein: CAWSPGTENTGELFF
clone size: few; D gene: TRBD1; J gene: TRBJ2-1; V gene: TRBV30; CDR3 DNA: TGTGGTTATGGACAGGGGGACAATGAGCAGTTCTTC; CDR3 protein: CGYGQGDNEQFF
clone size: NA; D gene: NA; J gene: TRBJ2-2; V gene: TRBV7-2; CDR3 DNA: TGTGCCAGCAGCTCACCCGGGATCGGTGGGACCGGGGAGCTGTTTTTT; CDR3 protein: CASSSPGIGGTGELFF
clone size: NA; D gene: NA; J gene: TRBJ2-5; V gene: TRBV30; CDR3 DNA: TGTGCCTGGAGGGCAGGGGCCGGGGAGACCCAGTACTTC; CDR3 protein: CAWRAGAGETQYF
clone size: NA; D gene: TRBD2; J gene: TRBJ2-1; V gene: TRBV5-1; CDR3 DNA: TGCGCCAGCAGCTTGGCCGGGGGGCTAGCGGGAAGCAATGAGCAGTTCTTC; CDR3 protein: CASSLAGGLAGSNEQFF
clone size: NA; D gene: TRBD2; J gene: TRBJ2-7; V gene: TRBV11-3; CDR3 DNA: TGTGCCAGCAGCTTAGGCGGGGGGGGGTACGAGCAGTACTTC; CDR3 protein: CASSLGGGGYEQYF
clone size: NA; D gene: NA; J gene: TRBJ2-7; V gene: TRBV30; CDR3 DNA: TGTGCCTGGAGTCTTTCCGGGTACGAGCAGTACTTC; CDR3 protein: CAWSLSGYEQYF
clone size: NA; D gene: NA; J gene: TRBJ1-5; V gene: TRBV28; CDR3 DNA: TGTGCCAGCAGTACCCGGGACGGCGATCAGCCCCAGCATTTT; CDR3 protein: CASSTRDGDQPQHF
clone size: NA; D gene: NA; J gene: TRBJ1-1; V gene: TRBV28; CDR3 DNA: TGTGCCAGCAGGCCTCTAATATCTTTCCCCCGTCGCGGCACTGAAGCTTTCTTT; CDR3 protein: CASRPLISFPRRGTEAFF
clone size: NA; D gene: NA; J gene: TRBJ2-3; V gene: TRBV21-1; CDR3 DNA: TGTGCCAGCAGCCTAGGAGCGGGGACGCAGTATTTT; CDR3 protein: CASSLGAGTQYF